This entry is about one T cell receptor (beta chain). This entry is derived from a study of cytomegalovirus exposure and HLA in healthy donors. Vbeta (60) and Jbeta (13) primers were used in the PCR. Libraries were prepared by immunoSEQ multiplex PCR; TCRdb keeps only in-frame clonotypes and omits some of them. The sample holds roughly 140,000 clones, about four fifths seen once. Trimming pared 2 bases from V and 6 bases from J, leaving 18 bases between. This CDR3 region has 16 residues. The germline CDR1 and CDR2 sequences are SGHDT and YYEEEE. This sequence originates from a human donor in good health. Sequences were obtained from PBMCs. The rearrangement links TRBV5-6 to TRBJ1-5; tentatively, D is TRBD1 (6 bases). CDR3 in DNA: TGTGCCAGCAGCTTAAAGGGCCAGACAGGCGGTCAGCCCCAGCATTTT. It translates to CASSLKGQTGGQPQHF.